The rows below give T cell receptor beta chains drawn from one sample of a study of T cells in Graves' hyperthyroidism and ophthalmopathy. One entry per CDR3 protein results from TCRdb running MiXCR on the multiplex PCR reads. Counted here are 300,000 to 500,000 distinct CDR3 sequences, around an eighth occurring once; the ten biggest clones make up approximately 29%. Sequenced sample: blood. Receptors were obtained from a man aged 50 to 60 with Graves' ophthalmopathy. Each CDR3 is given with its conserved first and last residue. The order of the fields is J gene, clone size, D gene, V gene, CDR3 DNA, CDR3 protein. The D gene is left open where the match is weak. Clone size, where shown, is once, few, many, or a class for clones that have expanded.

j_gene: TRBJ1-1
abundance: many
d_gene: TRBD1
v_gene: TRBV29-1
CDR3nt: TGCAGCGTTGAAGTTCCCGGGACAGGGGGCACTGAAGCTTTCTTT
CDR3aa: CSVEVPGTGGTEAFF

j_gene: TRBJ2-5
abundance: many
d_gene: TRBD2
v_gene: TRBV27
CDR3nt: TGTGCCAGCAGTTTCGGGACTAGCGGGAGAGGGCCACAAGAGACCCAGTACTTC
CDR3aa: CASSFGTSGRGPQETQYF

j_gene: TRBJ2-1
abundance: many
d_gene: -
v_gene: TRBV5-1
CDR3nt: TGCGCCAGCAGCCCCCTAGGGCGGGGCGAGCAGTTCTTC
CDR3aa: CASSPLGRGEQFF

j_gene: TRBJ2-3
abundance: many
d_gene: -
v_gene: TRBV7-2
CDR3nt: TGTGCCAGCAGCTCTGGTTGGTCCACAGATACGCAGTATTTT
CDR3aa: CASSSGWSTDTQYF

j_gene: TRBJ2-7
abundance: many
d_gene: -
v_gene: TRBV20-1
CDR3nt: TGCAGTGCTAGAGATAGGTACGCCTACGAGCAGTACTTC
CDR3aa: CSARDRYAYEQYF

j_gene: TRBJ1-2
abundance: -
d_gene: -
v_gene: TRBV12-3/TRBV12-4
CDR3nt: TGTGCCAGCAGTCCCAGCGCAGGGGCGCGTGGCTACACCTTC
CDR3aa: CASSPSAGARGYTF

j_gene: TRBJ1-5
abundance: many
d_gene: -
v_gene: TRBV20-1
CDR3nt: TGCAGTGCTAGAGTCAGGGGCCTCAGCAATCAGCCCCAGCATTTT
CDR3aa: CSARVRGLSNQPQHF

j_gene: TRBJ2-3
abundance: many
d_gene: TRBD1
v_gene: TRBV11-3
CDR3nt: TGTGCCAGCAGCTTGAGACAGGGCACAGTGGTGACAGATACGCAGTATTTT
CDR3aa: CASSLRQGTVVTDTQYF

j_gene: TRBJ1-5
abundance: many
d_gene: -
v_gene: TRBV18
CDR3nt: TGTGCCAGCTCCCAGAATAGCAATCAGCCCCAGCATTTT
CDR3aa: CASSQNSNQPQHF

j_gene: TRBJ2-7
abundance: many
d_gene: TRBD2
v_gene: TRBV5-4
CDR3nt: TGTGCCAGCAGCTTGTGGGCTAGCGGGAGCTACGAGCAGTACTTC
CDR3aa: CASSLWASGSYEQYF

j_gene: TRBJ2-2
abundance: -
d_gene: -
v_gene: TRBV27
CDR3nt: TGTGCCAGCAGTTTAGGGGTGGCCGGGGAGCTGTTTTTT
CDR3aa: CASSLGVAGELFF

j_gene: TRBJ1-6
abundance: few
d_gene: -
v_gene: TRBV10-3
CDR3nt: TGTGCCATCAGCAGAGGGACATCAGATAATTCACCCCTCCACTTT
CDR3aa: CAISRGTSDNSPLHF

j_gene: TRBJ1-1
abundance: -
d_gene: -
v_gene: TRBV6-1
CDR3nt: TGTGCCAGCAGTGAGAGGGAGGGCACTGAAGCTTTCTTT
CDR3aa: CASSEREGTEAFF

j_gene: TRBJ2-1
abundance: many
d_gene: TRBD2
v_gene: TRBV5-5
CDR3nt: TGTGCCAGCAGCCCGGAGGGTGCGGGAGTTTTTAATGAGCAGTTCTTC
CDR3aa: CASSPEGAGVFNEQFF

j_gene: TRBJ1-1
abundance: many
d_gene: TRBD1
v_gene: TRBV3-1
CDR3nt: TGTGCCAGCAGCCAAGATACCCCAGGGGGTATTCCAAACACTGAAGCTTTCTTT
CDR3aa: CASSQDTPGGIPNTEAFF

j_gene: TRBJ2-7
abundance: -
d_gene: TRBD2
v_gene: TRBV28
CDR3nt: TGTGCCAGCAGTTTATCGGCTAGCGGGAACTACGAGCAGTACTTC
CDR3aa: CASSLSASGNYEQYF

j_gene: TRBJ1-3
abundance: many
d_gene: -
v_gene: TRBV2
CDR3nt: TGTGCCAGCAGGGAGAGGACAATGGATAGGCGCTCTGGAAACACCATATATTTT
CDR3aa: CASRERTMDRRSGNTIYF

j_gene: TRBJ1-1
abundance: few
d_gene: -
v_gene: TRBV19
CDR3nt: TGTGCCAGTAGTATAGATTACGCGGAGACGAACACTGAAGCTTTCTTT
CDR3aa: CASSIDYAETNTEAFF

j_gene: TRBJ1-1
abundance: many
d_gene: -
v_gene: TRBV28
CDR3nt: TGTGCCAGCAGTTTAGTACCGCGATTTGGGCAGGGCGAAGCTTTCTTT
CDR3aa: CASSLVPRFGQGEAFF

j_gene: TRBJ2-7
abundance: -
d_gene: -
v_gene: TRBV24-1
CDR3nt: TGTGCCACCAGTCGGGGGACCTACGGGCAGTACTTC
CDR3aa: CATSRGTYGQYF

j_gene: TRBJ2-3
abundance: few
d_gene: TRBD2
v_gene: TRBV3-1
CDR3nt: TGTGCCAGCAGCCAAGATCCAAAGCGGGAGGGAAGCACAGATACGCAGTATTTT
CDR3aa: CASSQDPKREGSTDTQYF

j_gene: TRBJ1-5
abundance: -
d_gene: -
v_gene: TRBV10-2
CDR3nt: TGCGCCAGTTCCCAGGCAGAATTGGAGCCCCAGCATTTT
CDR3aa: CASSQAELEPQHF

j_gene: TRBJ1-4
abundance: many
d_gene: -
v_gene: TRBV15
CDR3nt: TGTGCCACCAGCAGAGACCCATCCGCTTATAATGAAAAACTGTTTTTT
CDR3aa: CATSRDPSAYNEKLFF

j_gene: TRBJ1-2
abundance: -
d_gene: TRBD1
v_gene: TRBV6-1
CDR3nt: TGTGCCAGCAGAGCTTCAGGGGGAAGCTATGGCTACACCTTC
CDR3aa: CASRASGGSYGYTF

j_gene: TRBJ2-1
abundance: few
d_gene: -
v_gene: TRBV27
CDR3nt: TGTGCCAGCAGGTCTTCAACCTGGGATGAGCAGTTCTTC
CDR3aa: CASRSSTWDEQFF

j_gene: TRBJ2-2
abundance: few
d_gene: TRBD2
v_gene: TRBV3-1
CDR3nt: TGTGCCAGCAGCCAAAGAGCGGGGTCGGTAGGGGAGCTGTTTTTT
CDR3aa: CASSQRAGSVGELFF

j_gene: TRBJ1-5
abundance: many
d_gene: -
v_gene: TRBV3-1
CDR3nt: TGTGCCAGCAGCCTGGCGGGGGCGAGTCAGCCCCAGCATTTT
CDR3aa: CASSLAGASQPQHF

j_gene: TRBJ2-7
abundance: -
d_gene: TRBD1
v_gene: TRBV30
CDR3nt: TGTGCCTGGAGCACAGGGGGCTACGAGCAGTACTTC
CDR3aa: CAWSTGGYEQYF

j_gene: TRBJ1-4
abundance: -
d_gene: -
v_gene: TRBV25-1
CDR3nt: TGTGCCAGCAGTGATACCCGGGAGGCTAATGAAAAACTGTTTTTT
CDR3aa: CASSDTREANEKLFF

j_gene: TRBJ1-5
abundance: many
d_gene: -
v_gene: TRBV12-3/TRBV12-4
CDR3nt: TGTGCCAGCAGCGCCCCGGGGGGAGAGCCCCAGCATTTT
CDR3aa: CASSAPGGEPQHF

j_gene: TRBJ2-2
abundance: many
d_gene: TRBD2
v_gene: TRBV20-1
CDR3nt: TGCAGTGCTAGGCCCCCCGGGAGGGTTACCGGGGAGCTGTTTTTT
CDR3aa: CSARPPGRVTGELFF

j_gene: TRBJ2-2
abundance: -
d_gene: -
v_gene: TRBV5-4
CDR3nt: TGTGCCAGCAGCCCCTCTTTGGCGCGCACCGGGGAGCTGTTTTTT
CDR3aa: CASSPSLARTGELFF

j_gene: TRBJ2-3
abundance: few
d_gene: TRBD1
v_gene: TRBV5-1
CDR3nt: TGCGCCAGCAGCTCGGGACAGACAAGCACAGATACGCAGTATTTT
CDR3aa: CASSSGQTSTDTQYF

j_gene: TRBJ2-1
abundance: -
d_gene: TRBD1
v_gene: TRBV14
CDR3nt: TGTGCCAGCAGCCAAGATCAGTCAGGGGGCGTGATCTACAATGAGCAGTTCTTC
CDR3aa: CASSQDQSGGVIYNEQFF

j_gene: TRBJ2-1
abundance: many
d_gene: -
v_gene: TRBV5-1
CDR3nt: TGCGCCAGCAGCTTTTCCGCCCTCAATGAGCAGTTCTTC
CDR3aa: CASSFSALNEQFF

j_gene: TRBJ1-1
abundance: -
d_gene: -
v_gene: TRBV9
CDR3nt: TGTGCCAGCAGCGTATCCAGTCGGGTCAACACTGAAGCTTTCTTT
CDR3aa: CASSVSSRVNTEAFF

j_gene: TRBJ2-1
abundance: many
d_gene: TRBD1
v_gene: TRBV7-3
CDR3nt: TGTGCCAGCAGCTCCAAGACAGGGGCCTACAATGAGCAGTTCTTC
CDR3aa: CASSSKTGAYNEQFF

j_gene: TRBJ2-2
abundance: many
d_gene: -
v_gene: TRBV2
CDR3nt: TGTGCCAGCAGTGATATCCGGCTGGCCGGGGAGCTGTTTTTT
CDR3aa: CASSDIRLAGELFF

j_gene: TRBJ2-3
abundance: -
d_gene: -
v_gene: TRBV29-1
CDR3nt: TGCAGCGTTGAAGGTTTGAGGAGCACAGATACGCAGTATTTT
CDR3aa: CSVEGLRSTDTQYF

j_gene: TRBJ2-4
abundance: few
d_gene: TRBD1
v_gene: TRBV6-2/TRBV6-3
CDR3nt: TGTGCCAGCAGTTCTGCCGGGACAGCAGCCAAAAACATTCAGTACTTC
CDR3aa: CASSSAGTAAKNIQYF